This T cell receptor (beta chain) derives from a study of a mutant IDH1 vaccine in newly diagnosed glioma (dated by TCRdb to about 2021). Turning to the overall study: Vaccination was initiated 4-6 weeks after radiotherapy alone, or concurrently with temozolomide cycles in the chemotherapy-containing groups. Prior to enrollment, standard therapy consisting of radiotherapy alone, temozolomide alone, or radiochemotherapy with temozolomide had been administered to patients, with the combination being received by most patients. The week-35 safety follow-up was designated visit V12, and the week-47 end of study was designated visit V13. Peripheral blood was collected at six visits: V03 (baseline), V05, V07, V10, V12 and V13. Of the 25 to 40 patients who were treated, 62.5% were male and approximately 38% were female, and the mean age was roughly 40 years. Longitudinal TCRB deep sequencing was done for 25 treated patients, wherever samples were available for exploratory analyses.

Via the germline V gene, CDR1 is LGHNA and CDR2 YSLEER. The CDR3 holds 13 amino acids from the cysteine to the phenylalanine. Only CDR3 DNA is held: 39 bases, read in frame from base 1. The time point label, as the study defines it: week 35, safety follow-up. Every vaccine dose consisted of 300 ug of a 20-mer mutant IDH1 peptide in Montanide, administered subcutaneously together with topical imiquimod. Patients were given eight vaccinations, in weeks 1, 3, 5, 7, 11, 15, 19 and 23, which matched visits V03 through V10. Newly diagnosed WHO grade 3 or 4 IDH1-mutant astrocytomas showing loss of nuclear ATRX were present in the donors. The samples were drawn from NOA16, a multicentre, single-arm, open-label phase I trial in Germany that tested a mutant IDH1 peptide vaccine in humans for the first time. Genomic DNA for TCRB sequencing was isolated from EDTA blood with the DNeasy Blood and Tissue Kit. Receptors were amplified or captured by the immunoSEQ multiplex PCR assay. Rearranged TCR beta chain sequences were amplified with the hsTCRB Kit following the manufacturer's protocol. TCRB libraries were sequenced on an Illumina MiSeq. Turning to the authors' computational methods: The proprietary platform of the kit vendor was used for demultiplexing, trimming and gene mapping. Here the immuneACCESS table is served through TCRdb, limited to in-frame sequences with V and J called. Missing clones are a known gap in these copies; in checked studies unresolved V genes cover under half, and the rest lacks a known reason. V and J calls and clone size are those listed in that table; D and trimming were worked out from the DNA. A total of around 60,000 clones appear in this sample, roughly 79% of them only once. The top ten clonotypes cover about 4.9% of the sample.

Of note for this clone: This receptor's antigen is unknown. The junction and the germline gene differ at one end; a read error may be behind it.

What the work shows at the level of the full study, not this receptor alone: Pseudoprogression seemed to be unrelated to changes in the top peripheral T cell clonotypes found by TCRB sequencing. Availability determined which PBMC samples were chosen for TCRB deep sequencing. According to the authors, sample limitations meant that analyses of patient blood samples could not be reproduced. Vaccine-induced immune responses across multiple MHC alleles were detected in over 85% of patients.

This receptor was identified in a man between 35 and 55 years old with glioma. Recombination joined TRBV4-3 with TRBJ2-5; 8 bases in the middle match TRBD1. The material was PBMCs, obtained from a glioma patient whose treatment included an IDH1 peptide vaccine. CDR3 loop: CASSQDLTGASHF. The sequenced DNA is TGCGCCAGCAGCCAAGACTTGACAGGGGCCAGCCACTTC.